One sample yielded the 25 T cell receptor beta chains listed below, sequenced in a study of vaccination and CD4 T cells after COVID-19. For these TCRs, the target antigens are not known. Described treatment: roughly ten-day PBMC culture with coronavirus spike peptide pools or control peptides (ViraFEST assay). Cultured CD4+ T-cell DNA underwent Oncomine TCR Beta short-read sequencing. TCRdb independently ran MiXCR on the PCR reads; one entry per CDR3 protein. Of about 14,000 distinct CDR3 sequences in the sample, more than 35% are singletons; the top ten hold roughly 14%. Sequenced material: CD4+ T cells from blood, cultured in vitro. The receptors stem from a human donor who had recovered from COVID-19.

About this clonotype itself: Sequence at one end of the junction differs from germline and may be a read error. The chain uses TRBV6-1 and TRBJ1-3; perhaps TRBD1 as D (5 bases). CDR3 length equals 14 residues. Germline V gene lookup returns CDR1 MNHNS and CDR2 SASEGT. The CDR3 protein is CVSSGHDSGNTIYF. CDR3 coding DNA: TGTGTCAGCAGCGGACATGACTCTGGAAACACCATATATTTT.

This clonotype was detected only a few times. Written as DNA, the CDR3 is TGTGCCAGCAGCCGACAGGGGAGAGAGACCCAGTACTTC. It is translated as CASSRQGRETQYF. The chain has TRBV12-3 or TRBV12-4 and TRBJ2-5; 8 bases are a match to TRBD1. The V gene end was trimmed by 6 bases and the J gene end by 4 bases; junction bases not matched to a gene: 4. This CDR3 has 13 amino acids.

Comments on this clonotype: Sequence at one end of the junction differs from germline and may be a read error. The genes are TRBV6-1 and TRBJ1-2; D gene uncertain. The germline CDR1 and CDR2 sequences are MNHNS and SASEGT. CDR3 length: 13 residues. In DNA form, the CDR3 reads TGTGCCAGCAGTGAAGGGGGTTCTTATGGCCACACCTTC. Encoded protein: CASSEGGSYGHTF.

The V and J genes are TRBV20-1 and TRBJ2-1; D may match TRBD1 or TRBD2 (5 bases each). The germline CDR1 and CDR2 sequences are DFQATT and SNEGSKA (reference sequence). The CDR3 has 13 residues. The V and J ends lost 1 base and 5 bases respectively, with 9 bases between them. The CDR3: CSARVGANNEQFF. The CDR3 region has the DNA TGCAGTGCTAGAGTCGGGGCGAACAATGAGCAGTTCTTC.

The chain has TRBV21-1 and TRBJ1-5. TRBV21-1 is marked as a pseudogene. The CDR3 extends over 13 amino acids. The CDR3 loop is CASSVVPNQPQHF. CDR3 bases: TGTGCCAGCAGCGTAGTCCCCAATCAGCCCCAGCATTTT.

This clonotype was seen a few times. Germline and junction disagree at one end, which may indicate a read error. CDR3 protein: CASSLAGLPIRDF. The DNA for the CDR3 is TGTGCCAGCAGCTTAGCGGGACTCCCCATACGGGACTTC. This sequence joins TRBV11-2 and TRBJ2-7, with D possibly being TRBD2 (6 bases). CDR1 is SGHAT and CDR2 is FQNNGV in the germline V gene. CDR3 length: 13 amino acids. Full variable domain (outside the CDR3, taken from reference TRBV11-2 and TRBJ2-7): EAGVAQSPRYKIIEKRQSVAFWCNPISGHATLYWYQQILGQGPKLLIQFQNNGVVDDSQLPKDRFSAERLKGVDSTLKIQPAKLEDSAVYLCASSLAGLPIRDFGPGTRLTVT.

The chain uses TRBV10-3 and TRBJ2-1; D is uncertain. CDR1 is ENHRY, CDR2 SYGVKD, per germline. The CDR3 is 12 amino acids. V lost 5 bases, J lost 8 bases, and 10 bases lay in between. CDR3 coding DNA: TGTGCCATCAGTCCTAGTATCCATGAGCAGTTCTTC. Translated: CAISPSIHEQFF.

The chain recombines TRBV7-2 with TRBJ1-3, with D hard to call. Germline CDR1 reads SGHTA; CDR2 reads FQGNSA. This CDR3 region has 13 residues. V was shortened by 1 base and J by 6 bases, with 7 bases between the two germline ends. The CDR3 bases are TGTGCCAGCAGCTTAGGACGGGTAAACACCATATATTTT. Encoded protein: CASSLGRVNTIYF.

The chain carries TRBV5-1 and TRBJ2-3, with 7 positions matching TRBD1. The CDR3 loop spans 15 amino acids. The V gene's germline CDR1 is SGHRS and CDR2 YFSETQ. The ends lost 4 bases at V and 2 bases at J; junction bases unmatched: 7. The CDR3 region is CASSIMDRLTDTQYF. The CDR3 nucleotides are TGCGCCAGCAGCATAATGGACAGGCTCACAGATACGCAGTATTTT.

This clonotype was found a few times. The chain couples TRBV23-1 to TRBJ1-2; D unclear. TRBV23-1 is given ORF status, its function remaining uncertain. CDR3 length: 16 amino acids. The V end lost 3 bases, the J end lost 2 bases, and 16 bases lay between the germline ends. As DNA, the CDR3 is TGCGCCAGCAGTCAGTTCAGACTGCGGTACAACTATGGCTACACCTTC. This gives the protein CASSQFRLRYNYGYTF.

The rearrangement joins TRBV5-4 to TRBJ1-3; D may be TRBD1 (6 bases). The V and J ends lost 4 bases and 7 bases respectively, with 21 bases between them. Germline CDR1 and CDR2: SGHNT and YYREEE (reference sequence). The CDR3 spans 16 residues. The chain's CDR3 is CASSRIRAKGGNTIYF. CDR3 nucleotides: TGTGCCAGCAGCCGCATCCGGGCCAAGGGGGGGAACACCATATATTTT.

In its sample, this clonotype is medium-sized. V is TRBV15 and J is TRBJ2-2; D gene unclear. CDR1 is LNHNV and CDR2 is YYDKDF in the germline V gene (reference sequence). The CDR3 has 17 residues. V was clipped by 5 bases and J by 5 bases, with 21 bases between them. For the CDR3, the DNA is TGTGCCACCAGCCCCGACGACCCTTTAGGAAGGACCGGGGAGCTGTTTTTT. Protein: CATSPDDPLGRTGELFF. Based on the CDR3 plus reference TRBV15 and TRBJ2-2, the full variable domain is DAMVIQNPRYQVTQFGKPVTLSCSQTLNHNVMYWYQQKSSQAPKLLFHYYDKDFNNEADTPDNFQSRRPNTSFCFLDIRSPGLGDTAMYLCATSPDDPLGRTGELFFGEGSRLTVL.

V usage is TRBV6-5 and J usage is TRBJ1-1; D is possibly TRBD1 (5 bases). V gave up 4 bases and J gave up 4 bases, with 10 bases separating them. The CDR3 sequence is 13 residues long. Germline V gene data show CDR1 as MNHEY and CDR2 as SVGAGI. CDR3 nucleotide sequence: TGTGCCAGCAGTTCCCAGGGCTCCACTGAAGCTTTCTTT. Amino acid sequence: CASSSQGSTEAFF.

This clonotype was counted only a few times. V usage is TRBV19 and J usage is TRBJ1-2, with D possibly TRBD1 on 5 matching bases. This CDR3 contains 15 residues. CDR1 and CDR2 (germline): LNHDA, SQIVND (reference sequence). Trimming shortened V by 3 bases and J by 4 bases, and 15 bases separated the two germline ends. This CDR3 reads CASSIHDSSPYGYTF. CDR3 sequence (DNA): TGTGCCAGTAGTATTCACGACAGCTCTCCCTATGGCTACACCTTC.

This chain uses TRBV11-3 with TRBJ2-7; possibly TRBD1 or TRBD2 for D (6 bases each). Germline V gene lookup returns CDR1 SGHNT and CDR2 YENEEA. This CDR3 region has 16 residues. Trimming shortened V by 3 bases and J by 4 bases, and 19 bases separated the two germline ends. The CDR3 region has the DNA TGTGCCAGCAGCTTTGGGGGGCAGGCTCCTGAATACGAGCAGTACTTC. Amino acids: CASSFGGQAPEYEQYF.

This chain joins TRBV5-5 and TRBJ1-1; a possible D gene is TRBD1 (5 bases). CDR1 is SGHKS and CDR2 is YYEKEE in the germline V gene (reference sequence). The CDR3 contains 15 residues. Trimming stripped 4 bases from V and 0 bases from J, with 13 bases between. In nucleotides, the CDR3 is TGTGCCAGCAGCCCCAGGGTCGGCCTGAACACTGAAGCTTTCTTT. This translates into CASSPRVGLNTEAFF.

This rearrangement joins TRBV14 to TRBJ2-2, with TRBD2 as a possible D gene (6 bases). Germline CDR1 SGHDN, CDR2 FVKESK. Trimming took 0 bases from V and 5 from J, leaving 19 bases between them. This CDR3 spans 18 amino acids. The CDR3 region is CASSQDLGARGSTGELFF. The CDR3 nucleotides read TGTGCCAGCAGCCAAGACTTGGGTGCGCGGGGATCAACCGGGGAGCTGTTTTTT.

The rearrangement uses TRBV10-3 and TRBJ2-5; 9 bases line up with TRBD1. Trimming cost V 3 bases and J 5 bases; bases outside gene matches: 10. Per germline, CDR1 ENHRY and CDR2 SYGVKD. This CDR3 is 16 amino acids long. The CDR3 spells CAISEGEGQGEETQYF. The CDR3, as DNA: TGTGCCATCAGTGAAGGCGAGGGACAGGGAGAGGAGACCCAGTACTTC.

This clonotype has only a few counts. This chain links TRBV24-1 with TRBJ1-2; D might be TRBD1 (6 bases). V was shortened by 3 bases and J by 4 bases, with 8 bases between the two germline ends. The CDR3 runs 13 residues. CDR1 KGHDR and CDR2 SFDVKD come from the germline V gene. The CDR3 is CATSDEGGYGYTF. The CDR3 nucleotides are TGTGCCACCAGTGATGAAGGGGGCTATGGCTACACCTTC.

This clonotype was seen only a few times. J is TRBJ1-2 and V is TRBV6-1; possibly TRBD1 for D (6 bases). The CDR3 covers 14 residues. Germline V gene data show CDR1 as MNHNS and CDR2 as SASEGT. Trimming shortened V by 4 bases and J by 4 bases, and 13 bases separated the two germline ends. DNA of the CDR3: TGTGCCAGCAGTGTAGCTTCAGGGGTCTATGGCTACACCTTC. As protein: CASSVASGVYGYTF.

This clonotype was observed a handful of times. This chain uses TRBV20-1 with TRBJ1-2; weak D call: TRBD1 (5 bases). Germline CDR1 and CDR2: DFQATT and SNEGSKA (reference sequence). The CDR3 is made up of 14 amino acids. V gave up 3 bases and J gave up 2 bases, with 13 bases separating them. The chain's CDR3 is CSARAQGLNYGYTF. For the CDR3, the DNA is TGCAGTGCTAGGGCTCAGGGTTTGAACTATGGCTACACCTTC.

This clonotype has a handful of counts. The chain is built from TRBV2 and TRBJ1-5; D not certain. The germline CDR1 and CDR2 sequences are SNHLY and FYNNEI. CDR3 length equals 12 residues. Trimming cost V 8 bases and J 14 bases, with 19 bases left between them. The DNA for the CDR3 is TGTGCCAGCCGTCCCAATACGGAGGTTGAGCATTTT. Translated: CASRPNTEVEHF.

This chain joins TRBV6-5 and TRBJ1-1; D is uncertain. The germline V and J ends were trimmed by 3 bases and 2 bases, with 19 bases remaining between them. The CDR3 runs 17 residues. Germline CDR1 is MNHEY and CDR2 is SVGAGI. CDR3 bases: TGTGCCAGCAGTTATCCGTCCGGGAGGACGATAAACACTGAAGCTTTCTTT. It codes for CASSYPSGRTINTEAFF.

In its sample, this clonotype was seen once. V and J are TRBV18 and TRBJ1-2; D is ambiguous. The CDR3 covers 13 residues. The V and J ends lost 3 bases and 4 bases respectively, with 9 bases between them. Per the germline V gene, CDR1 is KGHSH and CDR2 is LQKENI. The CDR3 coding sequence is TGTGCCAGCTCACCCCCCCCGCCCTATGGCTACACCTTC. Translated: CASSPPPPYGYTF.

The chain employs TRBV6-1 and TRBJ1-6; D may be TRBD1 (5 bases). The ends were cut back, 1 base at V and 9 bases at J, with 10 bases in the middle. The CDR3 is made up of 14 amino acids. Looked up from germline, CDR1 is MNHNS and CDR2 is SASEGT. The CDR3 sequence: CASSEVQGVSPLHF. In DNA form, the CDR3 reads TGTGCCAGCAGTGAAGTGCAGGGTGTTTCACCCCTCCACTTT.